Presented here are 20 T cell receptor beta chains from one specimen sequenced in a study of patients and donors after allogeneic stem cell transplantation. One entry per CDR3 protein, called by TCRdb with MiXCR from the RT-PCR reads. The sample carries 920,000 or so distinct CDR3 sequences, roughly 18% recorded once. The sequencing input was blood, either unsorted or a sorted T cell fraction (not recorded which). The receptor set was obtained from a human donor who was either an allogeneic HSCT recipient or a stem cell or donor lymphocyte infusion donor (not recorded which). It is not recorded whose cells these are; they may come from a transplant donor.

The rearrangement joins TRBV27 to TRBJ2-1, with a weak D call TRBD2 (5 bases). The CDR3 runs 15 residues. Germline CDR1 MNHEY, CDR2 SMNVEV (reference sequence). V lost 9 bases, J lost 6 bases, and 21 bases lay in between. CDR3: CASSNRLPEGNEQFF. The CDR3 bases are TGTGCCAGTAGTAACCGACTCCCCGAGGGCAATGAGCAGTTCTTC.

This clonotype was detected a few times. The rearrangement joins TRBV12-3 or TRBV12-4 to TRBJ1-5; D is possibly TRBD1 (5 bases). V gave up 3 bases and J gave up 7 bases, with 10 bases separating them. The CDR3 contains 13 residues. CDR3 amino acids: CASSFGGWQPQHF. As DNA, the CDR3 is TGTGCCAGCAGTTTTGGGGGTTGGCAGCCCCAGCATTTT.

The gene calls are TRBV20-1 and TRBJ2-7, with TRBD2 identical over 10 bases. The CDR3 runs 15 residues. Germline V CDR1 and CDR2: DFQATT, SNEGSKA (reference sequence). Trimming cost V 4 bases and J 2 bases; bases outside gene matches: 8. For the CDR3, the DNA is TGCAGTGCTAATGGGGGGACTAGCGCGGCCTACGAGCAGTACTTC. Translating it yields CSANGGTSAAYEQYF.

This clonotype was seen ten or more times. The CDR3 DNA reads as TGCAGTGCTAGAGATGTGGCCGATACGCAGTATTTT. As protein: CSARDVADTQYF. V is TRBV20-1 and J is TRBJ2-3; D remains ambiguous. Trimming cost V 0 bases and J 6 bases, with 7 bases left between them. Germline V gene lookup returns CDR1 DFQATT and CDR2 SNEGSKA (reference sequence). This CDR3 is 12 amino acids long.

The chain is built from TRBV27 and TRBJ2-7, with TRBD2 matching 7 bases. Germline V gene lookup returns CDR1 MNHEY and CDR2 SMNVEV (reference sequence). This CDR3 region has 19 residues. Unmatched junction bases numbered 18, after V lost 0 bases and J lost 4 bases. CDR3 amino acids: CASSLSAHGGGARLYEQYF. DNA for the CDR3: TGTGCCAGCAGTTTATCAGCTCATGGGGGAGGGGCCCGGTTATACGAGCAGTACTTC.

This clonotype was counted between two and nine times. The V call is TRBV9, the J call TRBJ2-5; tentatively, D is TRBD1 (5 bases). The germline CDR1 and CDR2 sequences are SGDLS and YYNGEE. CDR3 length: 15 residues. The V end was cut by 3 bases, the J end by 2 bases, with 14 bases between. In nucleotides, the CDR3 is TGTGCCAGCAGCGCCTCTCTGAAGGGGCAAGAGACCCAGTACTTC. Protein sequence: CASSASLKGQETQYF.

For the CDR3, the DNA is TGTGCCAGCAGTGAGTCCAGGGTAGGCGAAAACATTCAGTACTTC. This encodes CASSESRVGENIQYF. The J gene is TRBJ2-4, the V gene TRBV6-1; maybe TRBD1 (5 bases). This CDR3 is 15 amino acids long. The ends were cut back, 3 bases at V and 5 bases at J, with 14 bases in the middle. Germline CDR1 is MNHNS and CDR2 is SASEGT.

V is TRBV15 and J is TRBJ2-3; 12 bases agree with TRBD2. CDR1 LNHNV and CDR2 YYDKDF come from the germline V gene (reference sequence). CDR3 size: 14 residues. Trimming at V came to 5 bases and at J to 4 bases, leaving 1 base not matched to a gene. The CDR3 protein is CATSLAGGPDTQYF. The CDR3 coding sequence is TGTGCCACCAGCCTAGCGGGAGGGCCAGATACGCAGTATTTT.

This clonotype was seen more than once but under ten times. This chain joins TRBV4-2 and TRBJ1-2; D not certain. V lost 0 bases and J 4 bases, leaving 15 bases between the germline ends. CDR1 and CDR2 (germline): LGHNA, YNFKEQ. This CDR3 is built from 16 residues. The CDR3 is CASSQDPPAGIYGYTF. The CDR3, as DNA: TGTGCCAGCAGCCAAGATCCCCCGGCGGGGATCTATGGCTACACCTTC.

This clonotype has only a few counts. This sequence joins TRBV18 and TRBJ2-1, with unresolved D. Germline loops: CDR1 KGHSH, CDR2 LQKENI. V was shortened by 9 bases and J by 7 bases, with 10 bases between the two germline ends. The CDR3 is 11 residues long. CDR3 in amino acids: CASTTANEQFF. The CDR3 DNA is TGTGCCAGTACCACGGCTAATGAGCAGTTCTTC.

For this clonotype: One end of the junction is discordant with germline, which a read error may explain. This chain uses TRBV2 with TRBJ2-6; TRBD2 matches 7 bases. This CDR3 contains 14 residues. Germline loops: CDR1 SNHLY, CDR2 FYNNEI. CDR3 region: CAGRTRTGANVLTF. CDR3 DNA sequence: TGTGCCGGCAGGACTAGGACTGGGGCCAACGTCCTGACTTTC.

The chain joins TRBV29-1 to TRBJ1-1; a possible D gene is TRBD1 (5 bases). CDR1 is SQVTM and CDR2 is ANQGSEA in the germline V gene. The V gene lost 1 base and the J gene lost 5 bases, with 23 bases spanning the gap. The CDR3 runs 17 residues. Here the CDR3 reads CSVEVRGGATTGTEAFF. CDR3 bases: TGCAGCGTTGAAGTCCGGGGAGGGGCGACAACTGGGACTGAAGCTTTCTTT.

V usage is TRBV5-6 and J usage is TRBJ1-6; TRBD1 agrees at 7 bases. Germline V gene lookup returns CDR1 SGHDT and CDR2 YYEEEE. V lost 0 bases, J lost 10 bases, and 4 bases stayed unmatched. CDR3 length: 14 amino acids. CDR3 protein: CASSLGIGGSPLHF. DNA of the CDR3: TGTGCCAGCAGCTTGGGGATAGGGGGCTCACCCCTCCACTTT.

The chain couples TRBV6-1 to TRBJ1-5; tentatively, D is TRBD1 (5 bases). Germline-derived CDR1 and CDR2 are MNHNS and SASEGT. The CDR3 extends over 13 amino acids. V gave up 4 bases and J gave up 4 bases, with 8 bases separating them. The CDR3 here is CASSGGLNQPQHF. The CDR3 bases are TGTGCCAGCAGTGGGGGCTTAAATCAGCCCCAGCATTTT.

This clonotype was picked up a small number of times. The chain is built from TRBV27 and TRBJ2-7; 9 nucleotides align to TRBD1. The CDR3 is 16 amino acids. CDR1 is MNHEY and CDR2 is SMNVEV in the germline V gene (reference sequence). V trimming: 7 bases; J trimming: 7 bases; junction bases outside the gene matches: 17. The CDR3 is CASTGRGTGGRGEQYF. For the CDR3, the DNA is TGTGCCAGCACCGGACGGGGTACAGGGGGCAGAGGAGAGCAGTACTTC.

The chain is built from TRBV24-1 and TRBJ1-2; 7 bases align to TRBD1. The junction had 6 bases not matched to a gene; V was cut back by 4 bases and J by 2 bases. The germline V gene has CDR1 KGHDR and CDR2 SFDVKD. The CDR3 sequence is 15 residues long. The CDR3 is CATSDPGQPNYGYTF. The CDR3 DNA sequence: TGTGCCACCAGTGACCCGGGACAGCCCAACTATGGCTACACCTTC.

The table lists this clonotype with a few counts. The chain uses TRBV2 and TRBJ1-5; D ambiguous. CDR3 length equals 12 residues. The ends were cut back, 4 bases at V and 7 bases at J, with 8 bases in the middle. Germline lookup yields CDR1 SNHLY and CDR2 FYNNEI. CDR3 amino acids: CASSGVGQPQHF. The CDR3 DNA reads TGTGCCAGCAGTGGGGTGGGGCAGCCCCAGCATTTT.

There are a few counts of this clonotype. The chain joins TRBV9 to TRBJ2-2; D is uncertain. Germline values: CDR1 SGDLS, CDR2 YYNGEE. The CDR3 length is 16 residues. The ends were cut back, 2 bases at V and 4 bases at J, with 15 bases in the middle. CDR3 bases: TGTGCCAGCAGCGTCGGGCCTGGGCCCATCACCGGGGAGCTGTTTTTT. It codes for CASSVGPGPITGELFF.

Written as DNA, the CDR3 is TGTGCCAGCAGCCAAGAGTCTCTCCCTTGGGGTGGGACTGGGGCCAACGTCCTGACTTTC. This translates into CASSQESLPWGGTGANVLTF. V gene TRBV3-1 combines with J gene TRBJ2-6; D uncertain. The V end lost 0 bases, the J end lost 2 bases, and 20 bases lay between the germline ends. Germline V gene data show CDR1 as LGHDT and CDR2 as YNNKEL (reference sequence). The length of the CDR3 is 20 residues. The whole variable domain, filled in from reference TRBV3-1 and TRBJ2-6, reads DTAVSQTPKYLVTQMGNDKSIKCEQNLGHDTMYWYKQDSKKFLKIMFSYNNKELIINETVPNRFSPKSPDKAHLNLHINSLELGDSAVYFCASSQESLPWGGTGANVLTFGAGSRLTVL.

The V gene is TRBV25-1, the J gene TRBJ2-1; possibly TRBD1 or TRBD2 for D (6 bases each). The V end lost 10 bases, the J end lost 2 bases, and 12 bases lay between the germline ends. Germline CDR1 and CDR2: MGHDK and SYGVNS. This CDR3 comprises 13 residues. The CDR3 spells CATAEGAYNEQFF. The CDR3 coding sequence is TGTGCCACAGCGGAGGGGGCCTACAATGAGCAGTTCTTC.